What follows are 23 T cell receptor beta chains derived from one specimen sequenced in a study of CD8 T cells in Susac syndrome. Reverse transcription of roughly 0.5 to 1 ug RNA was carried out with random hexamers. TCRdb re-analysed the immunoSEQ multiplex PCR reads in MiXCR, keeping a single row per CDR3 protein. This sample has about 90,000 distinct CDR3 sequences, with about 96% found just once. Sequences were obtained from CD8+ T cells from PBMCs. These receptors were taken from a human donor with Susac syndrome.

This clonotype has a single count. The CDR3 DNA is TGCAGTTGGGGGCCTTTAGCCAAAAACATTCAGTACTTC. This sequence encodes CSWGPLAKNIQYF. The genes are TRBV20-1 and TRBJ2-4; D is possibly TRBD1 (6 bases). The CDR3 is 13 amino acids. Germline V gene data show CDR1 as DFQATT and CDR2 as SNEGSKA (reference sequence). V shed 8 bases and J shed 0 bases, with 11 bases lying between them.

The V and J genes are TRBV15 and TRBJ1-4; D unclear. This CDR3 contains 15 residues. With 6 bases removed from V and 12 bases from J, the gap between germline ends came to 23 bases. The germline gives CDR1 LNHNV, CDR2 YYDKDF (reference sequence). The CDR3 DNA reads as TGTGCCACCAGACGAGACTTATCTTCCAAGGCTCAACTGTTTTTT. Protein product: CATRRDLSSKAQLFF.

Only one count was recorded for this clonotype. The chain combines TRBV20-1 with TRBJ2-7, with 9 bases identical to TRBD2. CDR1 DFQATT and CDR2 SNEGSKA come from the germline V gene (reference sequence). The CDR3 totals 15 residues. J was trimmed by 3 bases and V by 6 bases; bases with no gene match: 12. The CDR3 nucleotides read TGCAGTGCCATAGTCGGAGGCGGGGGGGACTACGAGCAGTACTTC. Translation gives CSAIVGGGGDYEQYF.

The chain carries TRBV20-1 and TRBJ1-6; tentatively, D is TRBD1 (5 bases). Germline assignment: CDR1 DFQATT and CDR2 SNEGSKA (reference sequence). The V end lost 6 bases, the J end lost 5 bases, and 11 bases lay between the germline ends. CDR3 length: 13 amino acids. For the CDR3, the DNA is TGCAGTGCCCGCGGGGGACATAATTCACCCCTCCACTTT. Protein: CSARGGHNSPLHF.

The CDR3 region has the DNA TGCAGCGTTAAGGGGACAGGGAAATTCTCCTACGAGCAGTACTTC. Translating it yields CSVKGTGKFSYEQYF. This sequence joins TRBV29-1 and TRBJ2-7; 9 bases match TRBD1. Germline V gene sequence: CDR1 SQVTM, CDR2 ANQGSEA. Trimming took 5 bases from V and 0 from J; bases not matched to a gene: 8. The CDR3 is 15 residues long.

The chain joins TRBV4-3 to TRBJ1-1, with D possibly being TRBD1 (5 bases). There are 14 residues in the CDR3. Germline values: CDR1 LGHNA, CDR2 YSLEER. The germline V and J ends were trimmed by 7 bases and 1 base, with 13 bases remaining between them. CDR3 bases: TGCGCCAGCACACCAGGGACGGAGAACACTGAAGCTTTCTTT. Its translation: CASTPGTENTEAFF.

The chain has TRBV9 and TRBJ1-6; weak D call: TRBD1 (5 bases). V was shortened by 3 bases and J by 6 bases, with 10 bases between the two germline ends. CDR3 length: 14 residues. Germline CDR1 and CDR2: SGDLS and YYNGEE. CDR3 in DNA: TGTGCCAGCAGCGCAGGGTTGGGTAATTCACCCCTCCACTTT. Residues: CASSAGLGNSPLHF.

This chain connects TRBV29-1 to TRBJ1-1; D remains ambiguous. The V end was cut by 4 bases, the J end by 3 bases, with 12 bases between. The CDR3 consists of 13 residues. The V gene's germline CDR1 is SQVTM and CDR2 ANQGSEA. In DNA form, the CDR3 reads TGCAGCGTTGTTGTGGGCTCGGACACTGAAGCTTTCTTT. Amino acids: CSVVVGSDTEAFF.

V gene TRBV4-2 combines with J gene TRBJ2-3; the match to TRBD2 covers 13 bases. The CDR3 has 16 residues. V lost 0 bases to trimming and J lost 7 bases; unmatched junction nucleotides: 4. The germline gives CDR1 LGHNA, CDR2 YNFKEQ. CDR3: CASSQDELAGGNTQYF. Here the CDR3 DNA reads TGTGCCAGCAGCCAAGATGAACTAGCGGGGGGGAATACGCAGTATTTT.

The chain is built from TRBV5-4 and TRBJ1-1; D is undetermined. The germline gives CDR1 SGHNT, CDR2 YYREEE (reference sequence). The CDR3 runs 12 residues. V was cut by 5 bases and J by 1 base, with 6 bases left in between. CDR3 bases: TGTGCCAGCAGGGGCCCGAACACTGAAGCTTTCTTT. Protein: CASRGPNTEAFF.

The rearrangement links TRBV4-3 to TRBJ2-3; 10 bases match TRBD2. V shed 1 base and J 6 bases; nucleotides not matched to a gene: 7. The CDR3 spans 16 residues. Germline V CDR1 and CDR2: LGHNA, YSLEER. The CDR3, as DNA: TGCGCCAGCAGCCAAGGCCAAGCGGGGGGGCATGATACGCAGTATTTT. Translation: CASSQGQAGGHDTQYF.

V is TRBV3-1 and J is TRBJ2-5, with 8 positions matching TRBD1. Germline V gene lookup returns CDR1 LGHDT and CDR2 YNNKEL (reference sequence). There are 16 residues in the CDR3. J gave up 5 bases and V 4 bases, and 12 bases lay outside the gene matches. The chain's CDR3 is CASSPTGQGLWETQYF. DNA of the CDR3: TGTGCCAGCAGCCCTACCGGACAGGGCCTATGGGAGACCCAGTACTTC.

The chain joins TRBV20-1 to TRBJ2-4; a possible D gene is TRBD1 (5 bases). Germline assignment: CDR1 DFQATT and CDR2 SNEGSKA (reference sequence). Trimming removed 6 bases at V and 2 bases at J, with 14 bases between. The CDR3 is made up of 14 amino acids. The CDR3 coding sequence is TGCAGTGCCGAGCCCAGGGTGACCAAAAACATTCAGTACTTC. Protein: CSAEPRVTKNIQYF.

V and J are TRBV11-2 and TRBJ2-2, with a tentative D call TRBD2 (7 bases). Trimming stripped 3 bases from V and 6 bases from J, with 14 bases between. The CDR3 totals 15 residues. Germline CDR1 is SGHAT and CDR2 is FQNNGV. CDR3 amino acids: CASSFARGQSGELFF. The CDR3 region has the DNA TGTGCCAGCAGCTTCGCGCGGGGGCAATCCGGGGAGCTGTTTTTT.

This chain links TRBV6-1 with TRBJ1-2; D unresolved. The CDR3 runs 17 residues. Germline lookup yields CDR1 MNHNS and CDR2 SASEGT. Trimming took off 6 bases at V and 6 bases at J, with 26 bases between the two ends. The CDR3 reads CASSPSPYGVPSDGYTF. The CDR3 DNA reads TGTGCCAGCAGCCCCTCTCCCTACGGAGTACCATCGGATGGCTACACCTTC.

The chain uses TRBV14 and TRBJ2-7, with D perhaps TRBD1 (5 bases). Germline-derived CDR1 and CDR2 are SGHDN and FVKESK. The CDR3 runs 14 residues. V was pared by 4 bases and J by 2 bases, with 12 bases between. CDR3 in amino acids: CASSRQAGTYEQYF. The CDR3 DNA reads TGTGCCAGCAGCCGTCAAGCAGGGACCTACGAGCAGTACTTC.

The table lists this clonotype with a count of one. The chain recombines TRBV7-8 with TRBJ2-7; 7 nucleotides agree with TRBD1. With 1 base clipped from V and 1 base from J, the junction kept 7 bases outside the gene matches. Germline V gene lookup returns CDR1 SGHVS and CDR2 FQNEAQ. The CDR3 has 16 amino acids. Here the CDR3 DNA reads TGTGCCAGCAGCTTAGGGGTGAGACAGGGTTCCTACGAGCAGTACTTC. It yields the protein CASSLGVRQGSYEQYF. Using reference TRBV7-8 and TRBJ2-7 for the parts outside the CDR3, the full variable domain is GAGVSQSPRYKVAKRGQDVALRCDPISGHVSLFWYQQALGQGPEFLTYFQNEAQLDKSGLPSDRFFAERPEGSVSTLKIQRTQQEDSAVYLCASSLGVRQGSYEQYFGPGTRLTVT.

The gene calls are TRBV20-1 and TRBJ2-3; possibly TRBD1 for D (5 bases). The CDR3 contains 14 residues. Trimming stripped 6 bases from V and 3 bases from J, with 16 bases between. Germline values: CDR1 DFQATT, CDR2 SNEGSKA (reference sequence). In DNA, the CDR3 is TGCAGTGCGGGCCGACAGCCGAGGACAGATACGCAGTATTTT. Its translation: CSAGRQPRTDTQYF.

The chain combines TRBV5-4 with TRBJ2-5; tentatively, D is TRBD1 (7 bases). The V and J ends lost 2 bases and 5 bases respectively, with 16 bases between them. Germline CDR1 SGHNT, CDR2 YYREEE (reference sequence). This CDR3 is built from 15 residues. In nucleotides, the CDR3 is TGTGCCAGCAGCTTAGGAGGGGGCTTCGCGGAGACCCAGTACTTC. Its translation is CASSLGGGFAETQYF.

The rearrangement joins TRBV4-1 to TRBJ2-5; possible D gene TRBD2, 6 bases. CDR3 length: 16 amino acids. The ends were cut back, 0 bases at V and 5 bases at J, with 16 bases in the middle. Germline assignment: CDR1 MGHRA and CDR2 YSYEKL. The DNA of the CDR3 is TGCGCCAGCAGCCAAGATCCAGACCCCCGGGGGGAGACCCAGTACTTC. It specifies CASSQDPDPRGETQYF.

The genes are TRBV30 and TRBJ2-5, with TRBD1 matching 8 bases. In germline, CDR1 is GTSNPN, CDR2 SVGIG (reference sequence). The CDR3 totals 12 residues. V lost 4 bases to trimming and J lost 7 bases; unmatched junction nucleotides: 5. The chain's CDR3 is CAWTGGSRTQYF. CDR3 nucleotides: TGTGCCTGGACAGGGGGCAGTAGGACCCAGTACTTC.

The rearrangement uses TRBV29-1 and TRBJ1-4, with a possible D match to TRBD1 (5 bases). The V end lost 4 bases, the J end lost 3 bases, and 6 bases lay between the germline ends. The germline CDR1 and CDR2 sequences are SQVTM and ANQGSEA. CDR3 length: 12 amino acids. For the CDR3, the DNA is TGCAGCGTTGGGGGGGCTAATGAAAAACTGTTTTTT. Protein product: CSVGGANEKLFF. The entire variable domain, with the rest obtained from reference TRBV29-1 and TRBJ1-4, is as follows: SAVISQKPSRDICQRGTSLTIQCQVDSQVTMMFWYRQQPGQSLTLIATANQGSEATYESGFVIDKFPISRPNLTFSTLTVSNMSPEDSSIYLCSVGGANEKLFFGSGTQLSVL.

In its sample, this clonotype was seen a few times. The chain links TRBV4-1 to TRBJ2-5, with TRBD2 identical over 8 bases. Germline trimming cut 0 bases from V and 5 bases from J; bases unmatched to any gene: 5. The V gene's germline CDR1 is MGHRA and CDR2 YSYEKL. The CDR3 has 15 amino acids. This chain's CDR3 is CASSQEGASGETQYF. The CDR3 DNA is TGCGCCAGCAGCCAAGAAGGGGCTAGCGGGGAGACCCAGTACTTC.